This TCR beta chain comes out of a study of OX40 agonist ivuxolimab in advanced cancers. Profiling relied on immunoSEQ multiplex PCR, and the TCRdb table lists in-frame clones only, not all of them. Here the sample spans more than 75,000 clones, about 88% being singletons. The V end lost 1 base, the J end lost 6 bases, and 9 bases lay between the germline ends. Germline lookup yields CDR1 LNHDA and CDR2 SQIVND (reference sequence). The CDR3 loop spans 13 amino acids. The rearrangement uses TRBV19 and TRBJ1-1; no clear D. The material sequenced was CD4+ or CD8+ T cells sorted from blood, taken in a trial of the OX40 agonist ivuxolimab. The TCR sequence derives from an adult with an advanced solid tumor such as melanoma, head and neck, liver or kidney cancer. This CDR3 is CASSIGPGAEAFF. CDR3 DNA sequence: TGTGCCAGTAGTATAGGTCCCGGGGCTGAAGCTTTCTTT. The variable domain in full, completed from reference TRBV19 and TRBJ1-1, reads DGGITQSPKYLFRKEGQNVTLSCEQNLNHDAMYWYRQDPGQGLRLIYYSQIVNDFQKGDIAEGYSVSREKKESFPLTVTSAQKNPTAFYLCASSIGPGAEAFFGQGTRLTVV.